Listed below are T cell receptor beta chains from one sample, sequenced in a study of control samples from healthy donors and cancer patients. Produced via immunoSEQ multiplex PCR; TCRdb's table is partial and in-frame only. The sample records over 85,000 clones, roughly 88% being singletons. The specimen sequenced was PBMCs. Receptors were obtained from a woman aged 55 to 70 with lung cancer. CDR3s leave out the opening cysteine and the closing phenylalanine or tryptophan. Fields, in order: J gene, V gene, CDR3 protein.

j_gene: TRBJ1-1; v_gene: TRBV18; CDR3aa: ASSPPASGAGEAF
j_gene: TRBJ1-6; v_gene: TRBV7-2; CDR3aa: ASSINNSPLH
j_gene: TRBJ2-1; v_gene: TRBV5-1; CDR3aa: ASSLGLATYEQF
j_gene: TRBJ1-3; v_gene: TRBV7-8; CDR3aa: ASSFETGGLSGNTIY
j_gene: TRBJ2-7; v_gene: TRBV14; CDR3aa: ASSQNTRQS
j_gene: TRBJ1-4; v_gene: TRBV12-3/TRBV12-4; CDR3aa: ASTWARGEKLF
j_gene: TRBJ1-5; v_gene: TRBV5-5; CDR3aa: ASSLLVAGISNQPQH
j_gene: TRBJ2-7; v_gene: TRBV25-1; CDR3aa: ASSRQGATYEQY
j_gene: TRBJ1-4; v_gene: TRBV18; CDR3aa: ASSPRTDLNEKLF
j_gene: TRBJ1-4; v_gene: TRBV3-1/TRBV3-2; CDR3aa: ASSQAGGANEKLF
j_gene: TRBJ1-2; v_gene: TRBV30; CDR3aa: AWTPGTGKNYGYT
j_gene: TRBJ1-1; v_gene: TRBV7-8; CDR3aa: ASRLHVGGGTEAF
j_gene: TRBJ1-1; v_gene: TRBV9; CDR3aa: ASSLGRWTEAF
j_gene: TRBJ1-4; v_gene: TRBV19; CDR3aa: ASTPTGGGEKLF
j_gene: TRBJ1-2; v_gene: TRBV29-1; CDR3aa: SAAANIGGLYGYT
j_gene: TRBJ2-7; v_gene: TRBV19; CDR3aa: ASSIQGQGSYEQY
j_gene: TRBJ2-7; v_gene: TRBV2; CDR3aa: ASSDSRAYEQY
j_gene: TRBJ2-2; v_gene: TRBV30; CDR3aa: AWSRQNTGELF
j_gene: TRBJ1-5; v_gene: TRBV15; CDR3aa: ATSRGGQGIRDNQPQH
j_gene: TRBJ2-5; v_gene: TRBV4-3; CDR3aa: ASSQLNAGVRETQY
j_gene: TRBJ2-7; v_gene: TRBV27; CDR3aa: ASSNAGLYSYEQY
j_gene: TRBJ1-2; v_gene: TRBV24-1; CDR3aa: ATSDSGTADNYGYT